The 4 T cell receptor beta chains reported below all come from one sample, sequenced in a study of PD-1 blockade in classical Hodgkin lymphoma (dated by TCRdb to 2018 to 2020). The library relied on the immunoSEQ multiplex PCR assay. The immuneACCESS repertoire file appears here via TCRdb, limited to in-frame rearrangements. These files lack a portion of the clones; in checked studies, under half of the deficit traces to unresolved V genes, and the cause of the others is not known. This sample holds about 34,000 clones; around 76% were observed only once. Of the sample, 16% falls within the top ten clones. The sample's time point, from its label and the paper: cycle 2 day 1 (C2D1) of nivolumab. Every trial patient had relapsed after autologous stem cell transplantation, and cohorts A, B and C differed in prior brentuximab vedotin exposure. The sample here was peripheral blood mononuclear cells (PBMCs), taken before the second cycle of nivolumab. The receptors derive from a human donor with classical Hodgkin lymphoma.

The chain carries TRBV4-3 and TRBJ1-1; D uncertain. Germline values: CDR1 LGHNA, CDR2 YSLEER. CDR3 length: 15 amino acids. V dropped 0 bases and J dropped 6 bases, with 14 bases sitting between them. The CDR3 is CASSQDPVGGSEAFF. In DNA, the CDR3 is TGCGCCAGCAGCCAAGATCCTGTCGGTGGGTCTGAAGCTTTCTTT.

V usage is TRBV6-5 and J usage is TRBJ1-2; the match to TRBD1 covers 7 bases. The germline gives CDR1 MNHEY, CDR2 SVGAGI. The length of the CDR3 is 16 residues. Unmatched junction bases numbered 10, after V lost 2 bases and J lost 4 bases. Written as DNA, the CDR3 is TGTGCCAGCAGTTACCAGCTAGACAGGGTTGGCTATGGCTACACCTTC. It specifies CASSYQLDRVGYGYTF.

The CDR3 DNA is TGTGCCACCAGCAGAGATCTGGGGATTATGAACACTGAAGCTTTCTTT. This gives the protein CATSRDLGIMNTEAFF. The chain uses TRBV15 and TRBJ1-1; D gene uncertain. The CDR3 totals 16 residues. Germline CDR1 LNHNV, CDR2 YYDKDF (reference sequence). The V end was cut by 0 bases, the J end by 0 bases, with 11 bases between.

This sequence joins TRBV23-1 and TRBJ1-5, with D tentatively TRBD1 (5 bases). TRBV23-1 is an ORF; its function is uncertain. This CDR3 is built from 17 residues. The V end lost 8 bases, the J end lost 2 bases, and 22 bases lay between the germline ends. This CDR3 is CASLRGAKSTGNQPQHF. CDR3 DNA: TGCGCCAGCCTGCGAGGGGCAAAAAGTACGGGCAATCAGCCCCAGCATTTT.